The 11 T cell receptor beta chains in this list originate from one sample, sequenced in a study of shared T cell receptors in the human thymus. Only in-frame clones appear in the TCRdb table, and some are missing; sequencing was by immunoSEQ multiplex PCR. The sample holds some 640,000 clones, approximately 87% seen once. These data are also associated with another study on human thymus T cells.

Sequenced material: thymocytes. The source of these receptors is a boy younger than two with a congenital heart defect.

The chain is built from TRBV28 and TRBJ2-3, with TRBD2 matching over 7 bases. There are 16 residues in the CDR3. V lost 6 bases to trimming and J lost 1 base; unmatched junction nucleotides: 10. From germline, CDR1 is MDHEN and CDR2 SYDVKM. Written as DNA, the CDR3 is TGTGCCAGCAGCACGCACGGGCTAGCGGGCACAGATACGCAGTATTTT. It encodes CASSTHGLAGTDTQYF.

The V and J genes are TRBV5-4 and TRBJ2-3; the match to TRBD2 covers 11 bases. The CDR3 runs to 18 residues. The germline V gene encodes CDR1 SGHNT and CDR2 YYREEE (reference sequence). The J segment lost 1 base and the V segment lost 0 bases, leaving 7 bases of the junction unmatched. The CDR3 reads CASSLVLAGGLGTDTQYF. The CDR3 nucleotides read TGTGCCAGCAGCTTGGTATTAGCGGGGGGGCTGGGCACAGATACGCAGTATTTT.

V is TRBV5-1 and J is TRBJ2-5; 8 bases line up with TRBD1. Per the germline V gene, CDR1 is SGHRS and CDR2 is YFSETQ. With V trimmed by 3 bases and J by 3 bases, 1 base remained unmatched. This CDR3 is 13 amino acids long. This CDR3 is CASSSDREETQYF. The DNA of the CDR3 is TGCGCCAGCAGCTCGGACAGGGAAGAGACCCAGTACTTC.

The chain combines TRBV5-6 with TRBJ2-1, with 9 bases lining up with TRBD2. Trimming at V came to 0 bases and at J to 0 bases, leaving 7 bases not matched to a gene. This CDR3 spans 18 amino acids. Per the germline V gene, CDR1 is SGHDT and CDR2 is YYEEEE. CDR3 DNA: TGTGCCAGCAGCTTGGTCTGGCGGGAGGGTTTCTCCTACAATGAGCAGTTCTTC. Its protein product is CASSLVWREGFSYNEQFF.

The chain carries TRBV6-1 and TRBJ1-1; 7 bases agree with TRBD1. The CDR3 length is 13 residues. Per germline, CDR1 MNHNS and CDR2 SASEGT. J was trimmed by 5 bases and V by 2 bases; bases with no gene match: 2. For the CDR3, the DNA is TGTGCCAGCAGTGAACCACAGGGGACTGAAGCTTTCTTT. Translation gives CASSEPQGTEAFF.

This clone is a singleton in its sample. V gene TRBV9 combines with J gene TRBJ2-5; TRBD1 agrees at 8 bases. Per germline, CDR1 SGDLS and CDR2 YYNGEE. The CDR3 contains 14 residues. V shed 4 bases and J 1 base; nucleotides not matched to a gene: 3. The CDR3 here is CASSSTGGQETQYF. CDR3 nucleotides: TGTGCCAGCAGCAGTACAGGGGGCCAAGAGACCCAGTACTTC.

J is TRBJ2-2 and V is TRBV29-1; 8 nucleotides match TRBD1. The junction had 12 bases not matched to a gene; V was cut back by 6 bases and J by 3 bases. The germline gives CDR1 SQVTM, CDR2 ANQGSEA. The CDR3 is 16 amino acids. Written as DNA, the CDR3 is TGCAGCGTCCAACCTAGAGGGACAGGTGACACCGGGGAGCTGTTTTTT. It translates to CSVQPRGTGDTGELFF.

The chain joins TRBV19 to TRBJ1-2; 9 nucleotides agree with TRBD1. V shed 4 bases and J 8 bases; nucleotides not matched to a gene: 14. The CDR3 spans 16 residues. In germline, CDR1 is LNHDA, CDR2 SQIVND (reference sequence). The CDR3 loop is CASSTGPGQGTDGYTF. The CDR3 DNA follows: TGTGCCAGTAGTACGGGCCCGGGACAGGGCACTGACGGCTACACCTTC.

DNA of the CDR3: TGCGCCACCCGCGGTTCGTTGTACGACAGGCAAAACACTGAAGCTTTCTTT. Translation gives CATRGSLYDRQNTEAFF. V gene TRBV5-1 combines with J gene TRBJ1-1; TRBD1 might be the D (6 bases). The CDR3 runs to 17 residues. Per germline, CDR1 SGHRS and CDR2 YFSETQ. V lost 9 bases and J 2 bases, leaving 26 bases between the germline ends.

The CDR3 DNA reads as TGTGCCAGCAGTGCTCCGGGGCAGCCCCAGCATTTT. It specifies CASSAPGQPQHF. The chain has TRBV27 and TRBJ1-5, with no clear D. V was trimmed by 5 bases and J by 7 bases, leaving 9 bases between them. The germline V gene encodes CDR1 MNHEY and CDR2 SMNVEV (reference sequence). The CDR3 consists of 12 residues.

This clone was counted once. This chain connects TRBV28 to TRBJ2-7, with TRBD1 identical over 7 bases. CDR1 MDHEN and CDR2 SYDVKM come from the germline V gene. There are 14 residues in the CDR3. The J segment lost 0 bases and the V segment lost 4 bases, leaving 3 bases of the junction unmatched. CDR3 nucleotides: TGTGCCAGCAGTTCCGGGACAGCCTCCTACGAGCAGTACTTC. This translates into CASSSGTASYEQYF.